Shown below are 5 T cell receptor beta chains from a single sample sequenced in a study of cytomegalovirus exposure and HLA in healthy donors. Both 60 Vbeta primers and 13 Jbeta primers went into the PCR. TCRdb keeps only in-frame clones here, not all; method: immunoSEQ multiplex PCR. The sample lists about 130,000 clones; approximately 87% were seen once. Sample: PBMCs. The receptors were gathered from a man between 40 and 49 years old in good health and CMV-seronegative.

The chain joins TRBV30 to TRBJ2-1; TRBD1 aligns across 7 bases. This CDR3 spans 11 amino acids. Trimming at V came to 1 base and at J to 9 bases, leaving 0 bases not matched to a gene. CDR1 and CDR2 (germline): GTSNPN, SVGIG (reference sequence). The CDR3 sequence: CAWSAGGEQFF. DNA of the CDR3: TGTGCCTGGAGTGCAGGGGGTGAGCAGTTCTTC.

Note on this clone: Other DNA sequences in this specimen translate into the identical CDR3. V and J are TRBV5-1 and TRBJ2-3, with unresolved D. V shed 0 bases and J shed 0 bases, with 8 bases lying between them. CDR3 length equals 15 residues. In germline, CDR1 is SGHRS, CDR2 YFSETQ. CDR3 nucleotide sequence: TGCGCCAGCAGCTTGGATTCGACTAGCACAGATACGCAGTATTTT. Protein: CASSLDSTSTDTQYF.

Only a few counts were recorded for this clone. The rearrangement joins TRBV7-6 to TRBJ2-7; perhaps TRBD1 as D (5 bases). Germline assignment: CDR1 SGHVS and CDR2 FNYEAQ. The CDR3 is 12 residues long. Trimming shortened V by 2 bases and J by 12 bases, and 14 bases separated the two germline ends. The CDR3 here is CASSLPDSRWYF. The CDR3 bases are TGTGCCAGCAGCTTACCCGACAGCCGATGGTACTTC. The full variable domain, completed using reference TRBV7-6 and TRBJ2-7, is GAGVSQSPRYKVTKRGQDVALRCDPISGHVSLYWYRQALGQGPEFLTYFNYEAQQDKSGLPNDRFSAERPEGSISTLTIQRTEQRDSAMYRCASSLPDSRWYFGPGTRLTVT.

CDR3 DNA: TGCGCCAGCAGCCAATGGTCGGAAGGACAGGCCGAATACGAGCAGTACTTC. Amino acids: CASSQWSEGQAEYEQYF. The chain combines TRBV4-1 with TRBJ2-7; the match to TRBD1 covers 7 bases. Trimming took 2 bases from V and 4 from J; bases not matched to a gene: 14. Germline values: CDR1 MGHRA, CDR2 YSYEKL. CDR3 length: 17 residues.

This sequence joins TRBV9 and TRBJ1-1; TRBD1 matches at 9 bases. After removal of 4 bases from V and 4 bases from J, the junction contained 8 bases not matched to a gene. The length of the CDR3 is 15 residues. The V gene's germline CDR1 is SGDLS and CDR2 YYNGEE. The CDR3 nucleotides are TGTGCCAGCAGCCCTGTACAGGGGGCAGTCACTGAAGCTTTCTTT. It encodes CASSPVQGAVTEAFF.